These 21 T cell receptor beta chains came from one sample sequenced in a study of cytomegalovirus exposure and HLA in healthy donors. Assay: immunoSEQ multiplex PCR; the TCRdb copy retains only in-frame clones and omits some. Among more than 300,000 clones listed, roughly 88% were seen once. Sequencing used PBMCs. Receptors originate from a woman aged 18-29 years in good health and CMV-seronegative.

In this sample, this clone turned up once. The CDR3 region is CASSPLLAVSYNEQFF. CDR3 DNA sequence: TGCGCCAGCAGCCCACTACTAGCGGTTTCCTACAATGAGCAGTTCTTC. This chain joins TRBV5-1 and TRBJ2-1; 8 bases map to TRBD2. Germline V gene lookup returns CDR1 SGHRS and CDR2 YFSETQ. There are 16 residues in the CDR3. The V and J ends lost 4 bases and 1 base, in that order; junction bases with no gene match: 7.

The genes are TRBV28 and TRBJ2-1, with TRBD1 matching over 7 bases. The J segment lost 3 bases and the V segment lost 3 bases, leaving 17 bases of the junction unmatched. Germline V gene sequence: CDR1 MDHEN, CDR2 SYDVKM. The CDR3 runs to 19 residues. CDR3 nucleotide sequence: TGTGCCAGCAGTTTCGCCCGAGCCTCGGGACAGAGTATCTACAATGAGCAGTTCTTC. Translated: CASSFARASGQSIYNEQFF. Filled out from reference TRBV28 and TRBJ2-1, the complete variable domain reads DVKVTQSSRYLVKRTGEKVFLECVQDMDHENMFWYRQDPGLGLRLIYFSYDVKMKEKGDIPEGYSVSREKKERFSLILESASTNQTSMYLCASSFARASGQSIYNEQFFGPGTRLTVL.

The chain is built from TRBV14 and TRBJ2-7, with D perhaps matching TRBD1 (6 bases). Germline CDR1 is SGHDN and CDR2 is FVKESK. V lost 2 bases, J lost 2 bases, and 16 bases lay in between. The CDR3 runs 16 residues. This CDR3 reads CASSQRDTDTPYEQYF. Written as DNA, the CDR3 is TGTGCCAGCAGCCAACGGGACACCGACACCCCCTACGAGCAGTACTTC.

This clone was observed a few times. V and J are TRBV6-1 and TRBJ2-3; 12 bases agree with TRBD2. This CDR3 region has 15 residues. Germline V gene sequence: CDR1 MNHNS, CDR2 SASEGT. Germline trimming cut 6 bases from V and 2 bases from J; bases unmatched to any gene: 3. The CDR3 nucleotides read TGTGCCAGCAGCAGACTAGCGGGAGACACAGATACGCAGTATTTT. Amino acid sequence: CASSRLAGDTDTQYF.

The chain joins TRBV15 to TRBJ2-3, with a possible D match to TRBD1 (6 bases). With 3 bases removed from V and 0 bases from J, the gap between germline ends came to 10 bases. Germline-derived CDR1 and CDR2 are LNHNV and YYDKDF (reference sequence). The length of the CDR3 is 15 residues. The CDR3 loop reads CATSSQRGSTDTQYF. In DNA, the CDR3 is TGTGCCACCAGCAGTCAAAGGGGGAGCACAGATACGCAGTATTTT. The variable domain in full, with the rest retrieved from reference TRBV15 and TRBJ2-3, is DAMVIQNPRYQVTQFGKPVTLSCSQTLNHNVMYWYQQKSSQAPKLLFHYYDKDFNNEADTPDNFQSRRPNTSFCFLDIRSPGLGDTAMYLCATSSQRGSTDTQYFGPGTRLTVL.

The CDR3 is CSAGDRGETEAFF. The CDR3 DNA reads as TGCAGCGCAGGGGACAGGGGGGAGACTGAAGCTTTCTTT. The chain carries TRBV29-1 and TRBJ1-1; 11 nucleotides agree with TRBD1. CDR3 length: 13 amino acids. Trimming cost V 7 bases and J 5 bases; bases outside gene matches: 6. CDR1 and CDR2 (germline): SQVTM, ANQGSEA.

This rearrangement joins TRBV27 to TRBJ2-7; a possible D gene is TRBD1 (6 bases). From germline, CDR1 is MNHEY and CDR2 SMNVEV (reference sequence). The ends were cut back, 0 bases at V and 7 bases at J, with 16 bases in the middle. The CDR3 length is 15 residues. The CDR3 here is CASSLSGAQGMEQYF. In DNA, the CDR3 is TGTGCCAGCAGTTTATCGGGGGCCCAGGGTATGGAGCAGTACTTC.

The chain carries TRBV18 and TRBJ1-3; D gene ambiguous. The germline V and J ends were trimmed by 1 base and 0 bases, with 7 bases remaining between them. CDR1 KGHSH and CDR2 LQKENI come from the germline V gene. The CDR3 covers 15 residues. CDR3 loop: CASSPLSASGNTIYF. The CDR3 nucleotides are TGTGCCAGCTCACCACTAAGCGCCTCTGGAAACACCATATATTTT.

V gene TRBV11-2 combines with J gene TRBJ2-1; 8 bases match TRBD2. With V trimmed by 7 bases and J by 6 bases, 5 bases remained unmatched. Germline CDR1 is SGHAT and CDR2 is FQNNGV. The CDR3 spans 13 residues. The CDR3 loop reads CASTYGGGNEQFF. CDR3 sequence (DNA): TGTGCCAGCACCTACGGGGGGGGCAATGAGCAGTTCTTC.

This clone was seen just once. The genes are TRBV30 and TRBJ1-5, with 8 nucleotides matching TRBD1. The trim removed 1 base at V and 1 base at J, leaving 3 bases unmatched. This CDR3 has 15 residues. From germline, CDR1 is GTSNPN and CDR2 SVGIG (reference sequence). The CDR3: CAWSAGGRSNQPQHF. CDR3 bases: TGTGCCTGGAGTGCAGGGGGCAGGAGCAATCAGCCCCAGCATTTT.

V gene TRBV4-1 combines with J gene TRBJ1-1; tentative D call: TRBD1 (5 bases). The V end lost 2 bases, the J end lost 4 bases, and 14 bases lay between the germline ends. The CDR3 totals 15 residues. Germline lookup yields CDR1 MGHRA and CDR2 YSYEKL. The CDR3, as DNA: TGCGCCAGCAGCCAACCTAGGGGTTATGGCACTGAAGCTTTCTTT. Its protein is CASSQPRGYGTEAFF.

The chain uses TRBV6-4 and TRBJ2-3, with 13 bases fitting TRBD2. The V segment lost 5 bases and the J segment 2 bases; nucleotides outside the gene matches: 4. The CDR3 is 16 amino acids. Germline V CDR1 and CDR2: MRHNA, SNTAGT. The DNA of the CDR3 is TGTGCCAGCAGTTCTACTAGCGGGGGGGCCACAGATACGCAGTATTTT. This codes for CASSSTSGGATDTQYF.

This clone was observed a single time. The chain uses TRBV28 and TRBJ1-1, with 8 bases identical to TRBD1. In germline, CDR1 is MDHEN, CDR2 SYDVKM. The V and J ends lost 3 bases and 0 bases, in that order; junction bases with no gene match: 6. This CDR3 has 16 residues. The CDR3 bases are TGTGCCAGCAGTTTTTACTTGACAGGGGTGAACACTGAAGCTTTCTTT. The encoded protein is CASSFYLTGVNTEAFF. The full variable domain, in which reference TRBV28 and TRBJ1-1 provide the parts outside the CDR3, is DVKVTQSSRYLVKRTGEKVFLECVQDMDHENMFWYRQDPGLGLRLIYFSYDVKMKEKGDIPEGYSVSREKKERFSLILESASTNQTSMYLCASSFYLTGVNTEAFFGQGTRLTVV.

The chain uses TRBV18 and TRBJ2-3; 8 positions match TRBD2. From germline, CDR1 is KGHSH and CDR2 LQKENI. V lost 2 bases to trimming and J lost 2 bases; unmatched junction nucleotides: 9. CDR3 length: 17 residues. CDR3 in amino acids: CASSPVPAGDSTDTQYF. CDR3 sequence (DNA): TGTGCCAGCTCACCAGTCCCAGCGGGAGATTCCACAGATACGCAGTATTTT.

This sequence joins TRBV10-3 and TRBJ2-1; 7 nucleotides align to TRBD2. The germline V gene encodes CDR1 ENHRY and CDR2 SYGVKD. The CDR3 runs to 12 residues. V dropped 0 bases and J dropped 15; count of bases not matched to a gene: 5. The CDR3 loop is CAISESAGVRFF. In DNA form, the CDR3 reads TGTGCCATCAGTGAGTCGGCGGGAGTAAGGTTCTTC.

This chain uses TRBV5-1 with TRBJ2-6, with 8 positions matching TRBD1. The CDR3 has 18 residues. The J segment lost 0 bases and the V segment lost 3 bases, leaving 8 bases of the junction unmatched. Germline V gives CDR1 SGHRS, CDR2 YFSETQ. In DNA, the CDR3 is TGCGCCAGCAGCTACCCCGGGACAGGATCCTCTGGGGCCAACGTCCTGACTTTC. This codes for CASSYPGTGSSGANVLTF.

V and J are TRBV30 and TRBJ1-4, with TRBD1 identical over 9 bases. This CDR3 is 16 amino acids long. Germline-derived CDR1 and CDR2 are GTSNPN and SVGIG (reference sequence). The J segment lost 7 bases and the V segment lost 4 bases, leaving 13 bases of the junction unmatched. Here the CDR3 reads CAWTDLQGALGEKLFF. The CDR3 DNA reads TGTGCCTGGACGGACCTACAGGGGGCGCTGGGTGAAAAACTGTTTTTT.

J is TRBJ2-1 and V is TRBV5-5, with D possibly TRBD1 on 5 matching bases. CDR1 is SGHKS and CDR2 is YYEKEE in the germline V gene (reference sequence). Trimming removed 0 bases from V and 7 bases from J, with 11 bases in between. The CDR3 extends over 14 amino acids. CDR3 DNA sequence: TGTGCCAGCAGCTTGGTAGGCAGGGCGAATGAGCAGTTCTTC. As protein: CASSLVGRANEQFF. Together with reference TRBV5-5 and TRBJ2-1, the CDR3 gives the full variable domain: DAGVTQSPTHLIKTRGQQVTLRCSPISGHKSVSWYQQVLGQGPQFIFQYYEKEERGRGNFPDRFSARQFPNYSSELNVNALLLGDSALYLCASSLVGRANEQFFGPGTRLTVL.

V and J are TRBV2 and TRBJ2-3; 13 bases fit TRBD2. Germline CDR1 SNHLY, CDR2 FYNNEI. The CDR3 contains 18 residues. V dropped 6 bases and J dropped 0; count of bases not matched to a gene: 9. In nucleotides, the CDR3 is TGTGCCAGCAGACCAACTAGCGGGGGGGCGGTTAGCACAGATACGCAGTATTTT. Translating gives CASRPTSGGAVSTDTQYF.

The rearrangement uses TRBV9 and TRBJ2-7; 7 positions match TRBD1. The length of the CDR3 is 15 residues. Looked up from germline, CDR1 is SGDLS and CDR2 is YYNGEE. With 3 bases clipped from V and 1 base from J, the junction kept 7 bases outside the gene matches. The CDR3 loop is CASSASPGQSYEQYF. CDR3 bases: TGTGCCAGCAGCGCTTCACCGGGACAGTCCTACGAGCAGTACTTC.

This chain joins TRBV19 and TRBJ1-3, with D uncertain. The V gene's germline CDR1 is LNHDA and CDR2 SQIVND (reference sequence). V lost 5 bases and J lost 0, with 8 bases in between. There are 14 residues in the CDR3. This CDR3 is CASSGGSSGNTIYF. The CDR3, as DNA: TGTGCCAGTAGTGGCGGGAGCTCTGGAAACACCATATATTTT.